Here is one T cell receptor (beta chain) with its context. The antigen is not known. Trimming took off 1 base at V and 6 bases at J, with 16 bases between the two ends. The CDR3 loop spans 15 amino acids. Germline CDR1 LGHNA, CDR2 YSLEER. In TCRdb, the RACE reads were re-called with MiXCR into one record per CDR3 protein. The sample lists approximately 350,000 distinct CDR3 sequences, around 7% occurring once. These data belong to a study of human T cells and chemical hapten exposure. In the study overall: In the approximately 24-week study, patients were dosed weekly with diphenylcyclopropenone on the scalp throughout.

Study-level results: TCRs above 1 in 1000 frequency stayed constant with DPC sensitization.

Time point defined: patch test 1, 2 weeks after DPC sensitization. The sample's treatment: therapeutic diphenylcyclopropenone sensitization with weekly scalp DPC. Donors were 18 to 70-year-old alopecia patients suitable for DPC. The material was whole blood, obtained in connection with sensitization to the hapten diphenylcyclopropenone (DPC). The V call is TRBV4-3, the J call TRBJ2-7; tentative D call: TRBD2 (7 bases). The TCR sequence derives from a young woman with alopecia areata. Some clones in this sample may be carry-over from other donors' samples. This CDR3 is CASSQVVARGPEQYF. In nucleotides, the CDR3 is TGCGCCAGCAGCCAAGTGGTAGCGCGGGGGCCCGAGCAGTACTTC.